A selection of T cell receptor beta chains follows, all from one sample in a study of blood T cell repertoires in COVID-19. Sequencing used immunoSEQ multiplex PCR; TCRdb keeps in-frame clones, though not all of them. The sample includes 250,000 to 350,000 clones, roughly 90% seen only once; the top ten take around 8.9%. The sequencing input was PBMCs or T cells enriched from blood (not recorded which). The source of these receptors is a woman in her late teens or twenties who had recovered from COVID-19. Each CDR3 is given with its conserved first and last residue. The D gene is left open where the match is weak. Size tells how often a clone was seen (once, few, many) or the class of an expanded clone, and some rows leave it out.

D: .
V: TRBV3-1/TRBV3-2
J: TRBJ1-2
size: .
DNA: TGTGCCAGCAGCCAAGCGCCAGGCGATGGCTACACCTTC
CDR3: CASSQAPGDGYTF

D: .
V: TRBV7-2
J: TRBJ2-7
size: .
DNA: TGTGCCAGCAGCTTACTAGCGAGCTCCTACGAGCAGTACTTC
CDR3: CASSLLASSYEQYF

D: .
V: TRBV24-1
J: TRBJ1-5
size: .
DNA: TGTGCCACCAGCGACAGGAGCAATCAGCCCCAGCATTTT
CDR3: CATSDRSNQPQHF

D: .
V: TRBV7-6
J: TRBJ2-5
size: .
DNA: TGTGCCAGCAGCACCACCCGCGGAGAGACCCAGTACTTC
CDR3: CASSTTRGETQYF

D: .
V: TRBV25-1
J: TRBJ1-6
size: .
DNA: TGTGCCAGCAGGACTCCGGGGTTAGAGAATTCACCCCTCCACTTT
CDR3: CASRTPGLENSPLHF

D: TRBD1
V: TRBV5-6
J: TRBJ1-2
size: .
DNA: TGTGCCAGCAGACCGGACAGGGGGCTAGGCTACACCTTC
CDR3: CASRPDRGLGYTF

D: .
V: TRBV6-2/TRBV6-3
J: TRBJ1-1
size: few
DNA: TGTGCCAGCAGTTACAGCGGGGCGAACACTGAAGCTTTCTTT
CDR3: CASSYSGANTEAFF

D: TRBD1
V: TRBV5-1
J: TRBJ2-5
size: .
DNA: TGCGCCAGCAGCGGGGGGACAGGGGGTGAGGAGACCCAGTACTTC
CDR3: CASSGGTGGEETQYF

D: .
V: TRBV9
J: TRBJ2-1
size: once
DNA: TGTGCCAGCAGCCCAAGATTAATCGGACTCGAGGGTGAGCAGTTCTTC
CDR3: CASSPRLIGLEGEQFF

D: .
V: TRBV19
J: TRBJ1-2
size: once
DNA: TGTGCCAGTAGTATAGGGGGGGTCGGCTACACCTTC
CDR3: CASSIGGVGYTF